A selection of T cell receptor beta chains follows, all from one sample in a study of beta chain features in type 1 diabetes. The assay was immunoSEQ multiplex PCR, and TCRdb's table has in-frame clones only and misses some. Altogether roughly 150,000 clones are present, roughly 9.1% being singletons, with the ten largest covering about 2.1%. Sequencing was done on a sample of central memory CD4+ T cells from blood. Source of these receptors: a woman under 30 in good health. The CDR3 runs from the conserved cysteine through the conserved F or W. The order of the fields is V gene, CDR3 length, J gene, D gene, clone size, CDR3 DNA, CDR3 protein. The D gene is left open where the match is weak. The size of a clone is reported for some rows only, either as once, few or many, or as a class for expanded clones.

TRBV18,16,TRBJ1-3,TRBD1,-,TGTGCCAGCTCACCACGACAGGGTGACCCTGGAAACACCATATATTTT,CASSPRQGDPGNTIYF
TRBV9,14,TRBJ1-1,-,few,TGTGCCAGCAGCGCGATTACAGGGAGTACTGAAGCTTTCTTT,CASSAITGSTEAFF
TRBV5-1,14,TRBJ1-1,TRBD1,few,TGCGCCAGCAGCCCTGGGACAGGGGGCACTGAAGCTTTCTTT,CASSPGTGGTEAFF
TRBV5-4,12,TRBJ1-1,TRBD1,few,TGTGCCAGCAGTTGGGACAGCACTGAAGCTTTCTTT,CASSWDSTEAFF
TRBV19,15,TRBJ2-2,-,-,TGTGCCAGTAGTATGGCGGGAAAATCGACCGGGGAGCTGTTTTTT,CASSMAGKSTGELFF
TRBV10-1,18,TRBJ1-5,TRBD1,-,TGCGCCAGGAGGACAGGGAACGATCCAGTGGGGTTTACTCAGCCCCAGCATTTT,CARRTGNDPVGFTQPQHF
TRBV6-1,14,TRBJ2-5,-,few,TGTGCCAGCACCCTAGGGGGGGAACCAGAGACCCAGTACTTC,CASTLGGEPETQYF
TRBV18,15,TRBJ1-5,-,-,TGTGCCAGCTCACCAAGGAGTCTACGGAGTCAGCCCCAGCATTTT,CASSPRSLRSQPQHF
TRBV7-3,11,TRBJ2-1,-,few,TGTGCCAGCAGCTTGTCTAGCGAGCAGTTCTTC,CASSLSSEQFF
TRBV11-2,15,TRBJ2-7,TRBD2,-,TGTGCCAGCAGCTCCGGGACTACTGTAAGGGTCGAGCAGTACTTC,CASSSGTTVRVEQYF
TRBV7-9,14,TRBJ1-5,TRBD1,-,TGTGCCAGCAGCCGTGGACAGGCCAATCAGCCCCAGCATTTT,CASSRGQANQPQHF
TRBV18,16,TRBJ2-1,TRBD1,few,TGTGCCAGCTCTTCAGGACAGGCTAGCTCCTACAATGAGCAGTTCTTC,CASSSGQASSYNEQFF
TRBV7-9,14,TRBJ1-2,-,-,TGTGCCAGCAGCTTACTACAGGGCAACTATGGCTACACCTTC,CASSLLQGNYGYTF
TRBV18,12,TRBJ2-1,-,few,TGTGCCAGCTCACCACCGCTAAATGAGCAGTTCTTC,CASSPPLNEQFF
TRBV18,13,TRBJ1-1,-,-,TGTGCCAGCTCAGAGGGAAAGGTCACTGAAGCTTTCTTT,CASSEGKVTEAFF
TRBV2,15,TRBJ2-4,-,many,TGTGCCAGCAGTCCCGACAGCCTATCGGGAAACATTCAGTACTTC,CASSPDSLSGNIQYF
TRBV2,11,TRBJ2-5,-,-,TGTGCCAGCAGTGAATCTGAGACCCAGTACTTC,CASSESETQYF
TRBV30,16,TRBJ2-1,-,few,TGTGCCTGGAGTGCGGCTCTAAACAGGGCCTACAATGAGCAGTTCTTC,CAWSAALNRAYNEQFF
TRBV30,14,TRBJ1-5,-,few,TGTGCCTGGAGTGGAGGGGGAGGCAATCAGCCCCAGCATTTT,CAWSGGGGNQPQHF
TRBV27,15,TRBJ2-7,TRBD1,few,TGTGCCAGCAGTTTTAAGGGGGCTCACTACTACGAGCAGTACTTC,CASSFKGAHYYEQYF
TRBV5-1,12,TRBJ1-1,-,-,TGCGCCAGCAGCTTGGATGGTAACTCAGCTTTCTTT,CASSLDGNSAFF
TRBV30,14,TRBJ1-2,-,once,TGTGCCTGGAAGTCGGGGTTGATCGGCTATGGCTACACCTTC,CAWKSGLIGYGYTF
TRBV6-5,12,TRBJ1-1,-,-,TGTGCCAGCACTAGTGGGAACACTGAAGCTTTCTTT,CASTSGNTEAFF
TRBV14,16,TRBJ2-3,-,few,TGTGCCAGCAGCCAATATATCACAGGTAGCACAGATACGCAGTATTTT,CASSQYITGSTDTQYF
TRBV5-1,15,TRBJ2-3,-,few,TGCGCCAGCAGCTTGGCGGGATCACACACAGATACGCAGTATTTT,CASSLAGSHTDTQYF
TRBV5-1,17,TRBJ2-2,-,few,TGCGCCAGCAGCTCCACCTCCTCAAGGCGGGACACCGGGGAGCTGTTTTTT,CASSSTSSRRDTGELFF
TRBV18,14,TRBJ1-1,-,few,TGTGCCAGCTCCCCAAACGGACAGTCCACTGAAGCTTTCTTT,CASSPNGQSTEAFF
TRBV7-3,15,TRBJ2-3,-,-,TGTGCCAGCAGCTTACTAGCCGAGGTCACAGATACGCAGTATTTT,CASSLLAEVTDTQYF
TRBV5-1,15,TRBJ2-6,-,few,TGCGCCAGCAGCTTACAGGGTCTTGGGGCCAACGTCCTGACTTTC,CASSLQGLGANVLTF
TRBV27,15,TRBJ1-2,TRBD1,few,TGTGCCAGCAGGCCAAGGGACAGGGGCTCATATGGCTACACCTTC,CASRPRDRGSYGYTF
TRBV30,14,TRBJ2-5,TRBD1,few,TGTGCCTGGAGTCCCGGGACAGCTAAAGAGACCCAGTACTTC,CAWSPGTAKETQYF
TRBV19,15,TRBJ1-4,-,-,TGTGCCAGTAGCAGGACGGGGTCGACTAATGAAAAACTGTTTTTT,CASSRTGSTNEKLFF
TRBV5-4,12,TRBJ2-1,-,-,TGTGCCAGCAGCCTTAATTACAATGAGCAGTTCTTC,CASSLNYNEQFF
TRBV30,13,TRBJ2-1,TRBD1,-,TGTGCCTGGAGTTCCACAGGGGATGGTGAGCAGTTCTTC,CAWSSTGDGEQFF
TRBV2,12,TRBJ1-3,-,few,TGTGCCAGCAGGGGAGATGGAAACACCATATATTTT,CASRGDGNTIYF
TRBV7-9,16,TRBJ2-5,TRBD2,many,TGTGCCAGCAGCCCCCGGACTAGCGGGGGGAGAGAGACCCAGTACTTC,CASSPRTSGGRETQYF
TRBV9,14,TRBJ1-1,-,few,TGTGCCAGCAGCGTAGCGGGTTTGAACACTGAAGCTTTCTTT,CASSVAGLNTEAFF
TRBV5-1,16,TRBJ2-3,-,-,TGCGCCAGCAGCCCAGCAAGGCGGGGCAGCACAGATACGCAGTATTTT,CASSPARRGSTDTQYF
TRBV4-1,16,TRBJ2-2,TRBD1,-,TGCGCCAGCAGCCAAGGACAGGGGGCTAGGACCGGGGAGCTGTTTTTT,CASSQGQGARTGELFF
TRBV25-1,16,TRBJ2-7,-,few,TGTGCCAGCAGTCCCGCCGCGGGGGCGCTGTCCTACGAGCAGTACTTC,CASSPAAGALSYEQYF
TRBV4-2,14,TRBJ2-1,TRBD1,few,TGTGCCAGCAGCCAGGGGGACAGTCGAAATGAGCAGTTCTTC,CASSQGDSRNEQFF
TRBV4-1,17,TRBJ1-3,-,few,TGCGCCAGCAGCCAAGAAAGGCCGGGGGTTTCTGGAAACACCATATATTTT,CASSQERPGVSGNTIYF
TRBV29-1,14,TRBJ1-3,-,few,TGCAGCGCCTCCGGGTCCGTTTTAGGAAACACCATATATTTT,CSASGSVLGNTIYF
TRBV29-1,15,TRBJ2-3,TRBD2,-,TGCAGTCTGAGGCTAGCGGGAGGATCGGGAGATACGCAGTATTTT,CSLRLAGGSGDTQYF